This TCR beta chain was observed in a study of blood T cell repertoires in COVID-19. Produced via immunoSEQ multiplex PCR; TCRdb's table is partial and in-frame only. The data show fewer than 120,000 clones, with around 82% seen just once and approximately 15% held by the top ten. The receptor was isolated from a woman aged 60-70 years with acute or convalescent COVID-19. Sequencing input: peripheral blood.

This CDR3 is CASSIGRGGDTGELFF. The CDR3 nucleotides read TGTGCCAGTAGTATAGGCCGCGGGGGCGACACCGGGGAGCTGTTTTTT. The chain couples TRBV19 to TRBJ2-2; D may be TRBD2 (7 bases). The germline V gene encodes CDR1 LNHDA and CDR2 SQIVND (reference sequence). This CDR3 contains 16 residues. V was shortened by 1 base and J by 3 bases, with 12 bases between the two germline ends.